This entry describes one T cell receptor (beta chain). The target of this receptor is not known. Per-base quality was not reported, and no clone a single base away is much larger than it. Another Seattle source contributed samples from volunteer blood donors who had recovered from COVID-19. Whole blood was collected in K2EDTA tubes by collaborating institutions according to the institutions' own protocols. For TCRbeta analysis, collaborator samples were shipped as frozen whole blood, as isolated PBMCs, or as DNA extracted from either sample type. The immunoSEQ Assay, a bias-controlled multiplex PCR, was used to amplify TCRbeta CDR3 regions from genomic DNA. On the authors' methods: Nucleated cell counts per sample were estimated from amplification of reference gene primers within the assay. Sequence reads were collapsed and filtered to measure the absolute abundance of every unique TCRbeta CDR3 rearrangement. For each sample, productive Simpson clonality was calculated by taking the square root of Simpson's diversity index across productive rearrangements. In TCRdb, the immuneACCESS table is reduced to in-frame sequences with V and J assigned. These tables do not hold every clone; where another copy was compared, an unresolved V gene accounts for under half, and the others remain unexplained. The V and J calls and clone size are taken from that table; D and trimming were inferred from the DNA. The sample table lists fewer than 250,000 clones, 70% to 90% of them with a count of one. The ten top clones hold about 6.6% of the sample.

This sample was included in a study of blood T cell repertoires in COVID-19 (dated by TCRdb to about 2020). At the level of the whole study: Collaborator samples came from the United States, Italy and Spain and covered acute and convalescent phases of COVID-19. Where available, HLA class I and class II types were obtained from metadata supplied by the sample provider rather than from assay-based typing. The dataset comprised deeply sampled blood TCRbeta repertoires from subjects exposed to, actively infected with, or recovered from COVID-19. The material from the prospective study consisted of cDNA or gDNA derived from T cells, B-cell-depleted T cells, or PBMCs. Sample metadata almost always included a de-identified subject ID, COVID-19 status, age in years and sex. The samples were drawn from the first 160 participants of the ongoing ImmuneRACE study and from some 1,300 subjects provided by 6 global collaborators. The repertoires were made available in a free public database intended to serve as a resource for research on the immune response to SARS-CoV-2.

Ends trimmed: V by 3 bases, J by 7 bases; bases unmatched to a gene: 3. CDR3 length: 13 amino acids, cysteine to phenylalanine. CDR3 DNA only is kept here, 39 bases in frame from base 1. CDR1 and CDR2 are drawn from the germline V gene (reference sequence): MNHEY, SMNVEV. Overall study results and their limits: The amount of clinical and demographic metadata varied by source and participant and was provided uncurated.

Recombination connected TRBV27 to TRBJ2-1; a stretch of 7 junction bases matches TRBD2. Sequencing used peripheral blood. This receptor was taken from a woman aged 40 to 55 who had recovered from COVID-19. The DNA sequence reads TGTGCCAGCAGTTTCCTAGCGGAAAATGAGCAGTTCTTC. This translates into CASSFLAENEQFF.